This entry lists 9 T cell receptor beta chains sequenced from one sample in a study of blood T cell repertoires in COVID-19. Here immunoSEQ multiplex PCR was the method, and the copy in TCRdb shows in-frame clones only, minus some. The sample contains fewer than 150,000 clones, just under 85% of which appear only once. What was sequenced was peripheral blood. These TCRs come from a woman in her fifties or sixties with acute or convalescent COVID-19.

The rearrangement links TRBV19 to TRBJ2-1, with D possibly being TRBD1 (6 bases). Deletions cut 4 bases from V and 8 bases from J, with 12 bases between. Germline V gene data show CDR1 as LNHDA and CDR2 as SQIVND (reference sequence). The CDR3 extends over 13 amino acids. CDR3 region: CASSRSRGDEQFF. For the CDR3, the DNA is TGTGCCAGTAGTAGGTCCAGGGGTGATGAGCAGTTCTTC.

This chain joins TRBV9 and TRBJ2-3, with 10 bases fitting TRBD2. The CDR3 spans 16 residues. Germline V lookup: CDR1 SGDLS, CDR2 YYNGEE. The ends lost 0 bases at V and 2 bases at J; junction bases unmatched: 3. The CDR3: CASSVERGGVTDTQYF. DNA for the CDR3: TGTGCCAGCAGCGTAGAGCGGGGGGGAGTCACAGATACGCAGTATTTT. The full variable domain, with the rest looked up from reference TRBV9 and TRBJ2-3, is DSGVTQTPKHLITATGQRVTLRCSPRSGDLSVYWYQQSLDQGLQFLIQYYNGEERAKGNILERFSAQQFPDLHSELNLSSLELGDSALYFCASSVERGGVTDTQYFGPGTRLTVL.

V and J are TRBV19 and TRBJ2-3; TRBD1 matches at 7 bases. The CDR3 is 16 residues long. Germline V gene sequence: CDR1 LNHDA, CDR2 SQIVND (reference sequence). V gave up 4 bases and J gave up 0 bases; unmatched junction bases: 7. The CDR3 DNA reads as TGTGCCAGTAGTACCCTAGGACAGGTCAGCACAGATACGCAGTATTTT. Protein product: CASSTLGQVSTDTQYF.

This rearrangement joins TRBV2 to TRBJ1-5; possible D gene TRBD1, 5 bases. Germline V lookup: CDR1 SNHLY, CDR2 FYNNEI. There are 13 residues in the CDR3. V lost 5 bases to trimming and J lost 7 bases, with 12 bases between them. CDR3 amino acids: CASSTRGPQPQHF. Written as DNA, the CDR3 is TGTGCCAGCAGTACAAGGGGCCCACAGCCCCAGCATTTT.

CDR3 DNA sequence: TGTGCCAGCAGCCCAAATAACAGGTACACTGAAGCTTTCTTT. Residues: CASSPNNRYTEAFF. The chain joins TRBV3-1 (or the pseudogene TRBV3-2) to TRBJ1-1; possible D gene TRBD1, 5 bases. CDR3 length equals 14 residues. V lost 4 bases, J lost 3 bases, and 12 bases lay in between. CDR1 is LGHDT and CDR2 is YNNKEL in the germline V gene (reference sequence).

This clone was recorded a few times. CDR3: CASSYVGQGDGEQYF. In DNA form, the CDR3 reads TGTGCCAGCAGTTACGTGGGACAGGGGGATGGCGAGCAGTACTTC. The V and J genes are TRBV6-6 and TRBJ2-7; 11 nucleotides agree with TRBD1. Germline V gene sequence: CDR1 MNHNY, CDR2 SVGAGI (reference sequence). The junction had 6 bases not matched to a gene; V was cut back by 2 bases and J by 6 bases. The CDR3 is 15 amino acids.

J is TRBJ1-5 and V is TRBV9, with D possibly being TRBD1 (5 bases). V was shortened by 4 bases and J by 7 bases, with 18 bases between the two germline ends. There are 15 residues in the CDR3. The germline V gene has CDR1 SGDLS and CDR2 YYNGEE. The CDR3 region is CASSPRGVIGQPQHF. CDR3 DNA sequence: TGTGCCAGCAGCCCTCGGGGGGTAATAGGACAGCCCCAGCATTTT.

V is TRBV2 and J is TRBJ2-7; 7 nucleotides line up with TRBD1. The CDR3 consists of 13 residues. Per germline, CDR1 SNHLY and CDR2 FYNNEI. V trimming: 9 bases; J trimming: 4 bases; junction bases outside the gene matches: 9. CDR3 in DNA: TGTGCCAGGAGAGACAGGGCCGGGTACGAGCAGTACTTC. Its translation is CARRDRAGYEQYF. Filled out from reference TRBV2 and TRBJ2-7, the complete variable domain reads EPEVTQTPSHQVTQMGQEVILRCVPISNHLYFYWYRQILGQKVEFLVSFYNNEISEKSEIFDDQFSVERPDGSNFTLKIRSTKLEDSAMYFCARRDRAGYEQYFGPGTRLTVT.

The chain is built from TRBV5-6 and TRBJ1-1; 7 bases are a match to TRBD1. With 1 base clipped from V and 1 base from J, the junction kept 4 bases outside the gene matches. This CDR3 contains 15 residues. Germline CDR1 SGHDT, CDR2 YYEEEE. The CDR3 DNA reads TGTGCCAGCAGCTTGTCTGGGACAGCGAACACTGAAGCTTTCTTT. It codes for CASSLSGTANTEAFF.